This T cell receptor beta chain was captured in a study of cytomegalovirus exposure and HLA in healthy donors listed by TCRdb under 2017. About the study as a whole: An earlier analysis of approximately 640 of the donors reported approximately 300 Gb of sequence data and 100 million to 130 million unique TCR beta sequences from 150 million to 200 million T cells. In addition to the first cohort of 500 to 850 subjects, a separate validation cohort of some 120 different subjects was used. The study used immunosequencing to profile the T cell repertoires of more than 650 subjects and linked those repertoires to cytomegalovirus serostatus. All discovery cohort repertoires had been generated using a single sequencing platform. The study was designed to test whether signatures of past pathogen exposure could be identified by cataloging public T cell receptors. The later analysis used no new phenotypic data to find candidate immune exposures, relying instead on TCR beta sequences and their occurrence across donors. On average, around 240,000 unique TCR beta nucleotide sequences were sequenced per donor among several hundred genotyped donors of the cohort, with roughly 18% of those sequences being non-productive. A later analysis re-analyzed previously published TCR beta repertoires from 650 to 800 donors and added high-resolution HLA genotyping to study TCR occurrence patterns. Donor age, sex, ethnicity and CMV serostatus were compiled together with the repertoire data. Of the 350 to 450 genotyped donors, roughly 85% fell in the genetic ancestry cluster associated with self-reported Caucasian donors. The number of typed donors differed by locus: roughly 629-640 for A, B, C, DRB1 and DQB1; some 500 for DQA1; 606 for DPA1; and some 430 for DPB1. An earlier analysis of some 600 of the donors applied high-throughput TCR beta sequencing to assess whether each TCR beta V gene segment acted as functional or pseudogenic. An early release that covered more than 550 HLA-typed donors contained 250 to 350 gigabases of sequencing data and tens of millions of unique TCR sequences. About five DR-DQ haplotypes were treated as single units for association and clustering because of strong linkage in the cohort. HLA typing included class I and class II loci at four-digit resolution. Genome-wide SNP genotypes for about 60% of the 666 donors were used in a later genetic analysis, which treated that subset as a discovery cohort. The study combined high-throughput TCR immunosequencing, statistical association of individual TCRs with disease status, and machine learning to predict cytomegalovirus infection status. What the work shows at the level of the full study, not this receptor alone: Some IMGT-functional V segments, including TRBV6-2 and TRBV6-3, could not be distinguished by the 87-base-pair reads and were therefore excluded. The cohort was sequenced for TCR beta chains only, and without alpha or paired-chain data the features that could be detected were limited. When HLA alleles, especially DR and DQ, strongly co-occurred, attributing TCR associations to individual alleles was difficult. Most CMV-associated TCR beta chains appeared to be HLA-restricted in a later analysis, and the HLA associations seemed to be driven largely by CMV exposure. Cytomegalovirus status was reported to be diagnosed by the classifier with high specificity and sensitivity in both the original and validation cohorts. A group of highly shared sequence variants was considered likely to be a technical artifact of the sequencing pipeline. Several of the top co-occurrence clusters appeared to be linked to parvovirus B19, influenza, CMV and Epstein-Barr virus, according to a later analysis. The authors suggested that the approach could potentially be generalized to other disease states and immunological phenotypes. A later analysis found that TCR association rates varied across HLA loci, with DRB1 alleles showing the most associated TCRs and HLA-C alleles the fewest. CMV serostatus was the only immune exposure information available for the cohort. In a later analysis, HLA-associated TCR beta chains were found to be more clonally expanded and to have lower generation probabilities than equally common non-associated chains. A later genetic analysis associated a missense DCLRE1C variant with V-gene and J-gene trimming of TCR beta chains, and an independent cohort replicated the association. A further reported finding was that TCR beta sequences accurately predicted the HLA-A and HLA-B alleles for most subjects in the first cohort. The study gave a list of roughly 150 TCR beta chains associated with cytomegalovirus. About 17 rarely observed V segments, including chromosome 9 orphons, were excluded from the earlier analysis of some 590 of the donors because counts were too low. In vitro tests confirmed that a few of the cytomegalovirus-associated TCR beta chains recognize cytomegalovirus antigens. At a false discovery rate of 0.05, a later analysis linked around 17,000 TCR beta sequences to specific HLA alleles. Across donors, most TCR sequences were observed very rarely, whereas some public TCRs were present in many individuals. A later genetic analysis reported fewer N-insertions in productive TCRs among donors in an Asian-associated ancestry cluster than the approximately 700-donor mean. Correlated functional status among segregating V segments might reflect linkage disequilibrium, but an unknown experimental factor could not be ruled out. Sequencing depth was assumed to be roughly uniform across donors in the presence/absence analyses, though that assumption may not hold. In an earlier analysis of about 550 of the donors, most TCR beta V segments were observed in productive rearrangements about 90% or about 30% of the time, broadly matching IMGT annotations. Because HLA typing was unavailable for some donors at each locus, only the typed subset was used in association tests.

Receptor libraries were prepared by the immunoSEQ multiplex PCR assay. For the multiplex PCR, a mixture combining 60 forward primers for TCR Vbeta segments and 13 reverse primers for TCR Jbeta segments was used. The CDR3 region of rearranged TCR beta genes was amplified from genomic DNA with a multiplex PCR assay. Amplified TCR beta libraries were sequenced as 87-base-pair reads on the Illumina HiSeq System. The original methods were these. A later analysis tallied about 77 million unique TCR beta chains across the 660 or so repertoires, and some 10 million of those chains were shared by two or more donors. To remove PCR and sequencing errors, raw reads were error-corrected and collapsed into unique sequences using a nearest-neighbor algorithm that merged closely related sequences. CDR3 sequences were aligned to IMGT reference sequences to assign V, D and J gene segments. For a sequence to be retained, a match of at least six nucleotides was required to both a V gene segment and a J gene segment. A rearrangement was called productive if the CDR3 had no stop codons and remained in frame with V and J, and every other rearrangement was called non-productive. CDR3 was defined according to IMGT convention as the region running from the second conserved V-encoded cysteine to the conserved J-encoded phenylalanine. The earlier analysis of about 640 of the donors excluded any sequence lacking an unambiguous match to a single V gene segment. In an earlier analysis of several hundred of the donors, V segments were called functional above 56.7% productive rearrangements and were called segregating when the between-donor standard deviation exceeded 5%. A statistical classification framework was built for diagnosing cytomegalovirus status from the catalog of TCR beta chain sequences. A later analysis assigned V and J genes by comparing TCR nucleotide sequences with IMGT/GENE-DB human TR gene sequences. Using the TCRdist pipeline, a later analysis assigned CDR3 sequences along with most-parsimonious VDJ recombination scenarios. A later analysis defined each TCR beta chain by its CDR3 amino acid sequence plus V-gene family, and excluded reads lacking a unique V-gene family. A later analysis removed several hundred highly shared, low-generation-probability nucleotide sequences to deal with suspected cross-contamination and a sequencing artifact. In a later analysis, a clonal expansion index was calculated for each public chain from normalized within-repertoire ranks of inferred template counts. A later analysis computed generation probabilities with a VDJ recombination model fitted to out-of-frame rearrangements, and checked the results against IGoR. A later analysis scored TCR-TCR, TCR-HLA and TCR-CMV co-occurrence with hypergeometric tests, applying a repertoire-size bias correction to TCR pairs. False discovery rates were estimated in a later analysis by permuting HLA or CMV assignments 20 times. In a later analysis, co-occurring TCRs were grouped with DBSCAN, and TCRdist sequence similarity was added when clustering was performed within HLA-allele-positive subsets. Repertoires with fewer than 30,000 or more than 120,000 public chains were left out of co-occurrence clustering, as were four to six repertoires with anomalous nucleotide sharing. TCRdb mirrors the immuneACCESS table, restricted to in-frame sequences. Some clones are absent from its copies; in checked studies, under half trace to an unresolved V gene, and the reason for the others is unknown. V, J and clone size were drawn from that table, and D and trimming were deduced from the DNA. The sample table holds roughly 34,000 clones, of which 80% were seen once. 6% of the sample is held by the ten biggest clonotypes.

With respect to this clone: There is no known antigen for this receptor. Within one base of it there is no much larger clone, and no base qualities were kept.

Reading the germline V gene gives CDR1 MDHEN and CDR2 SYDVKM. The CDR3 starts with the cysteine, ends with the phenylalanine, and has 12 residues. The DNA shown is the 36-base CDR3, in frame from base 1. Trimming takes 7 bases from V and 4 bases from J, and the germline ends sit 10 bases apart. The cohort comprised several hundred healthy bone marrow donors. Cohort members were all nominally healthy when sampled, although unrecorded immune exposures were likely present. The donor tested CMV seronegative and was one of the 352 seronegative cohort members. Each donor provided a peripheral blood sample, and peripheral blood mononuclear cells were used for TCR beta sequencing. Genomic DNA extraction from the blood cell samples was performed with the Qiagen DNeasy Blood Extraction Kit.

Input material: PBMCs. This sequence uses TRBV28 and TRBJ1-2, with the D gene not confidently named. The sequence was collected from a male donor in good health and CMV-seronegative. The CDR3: CASNEAFYGYTF. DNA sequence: TGTGCCAGCAACGAGGCCTTCTATGGCTACACCTTC.